Only a few counts were recorded for the clone carrying this T cell receptor (beta chain). Germline V CDR1 and CDR2: ENHRY, SYGVKD. With V trimmed by 0 bases and J by 4 bases, 13 bases remained unmatched. The CDR3 runs to 19 residues. These data are taken from a study of HIV-infected patients and healthy controls. TCRdb passed the 5' RACE reads through MiXCR, listing each CDR3 protein once. This sample has 55,000 to 70,000 distinct CDR3 sequences, with under 25% found just once. The sequence came from a human donor in good health. V is TRBV10-3 and J is TRBJ2-3; 10 bases line up with TRBD2. Sequencing was done on a sample of CD4+ T cells from blood. CDR3 protein: CAISESSRTSGSRADTQYF. For the CDR3, the DNA is TGTGCCATCAGTGAGTCGAGTCGGACTAGCGGTTCCCGGGCAGATACGCAGTATTTT.